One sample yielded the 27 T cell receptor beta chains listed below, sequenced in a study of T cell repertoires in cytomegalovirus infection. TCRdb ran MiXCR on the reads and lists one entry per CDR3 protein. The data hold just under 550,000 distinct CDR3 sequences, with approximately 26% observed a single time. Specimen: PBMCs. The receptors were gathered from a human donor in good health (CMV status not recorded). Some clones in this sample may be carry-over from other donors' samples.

CDR3 sequence (DNA): TGCGCCAGCAGCTCCTTGATGGGCAGCCAAGAGACCCAGTACTTC. It translates to CASSSLMGSQETQYF. The chain joins TRBV5-1 to TRBJ2-5, with D hard to call. Germline V CDR1 and CDR2: SGHRS, YFSETQ. V was pared by 3 bases and J by 1 base, with 13 bases between. This CDR3 has 15 residues.

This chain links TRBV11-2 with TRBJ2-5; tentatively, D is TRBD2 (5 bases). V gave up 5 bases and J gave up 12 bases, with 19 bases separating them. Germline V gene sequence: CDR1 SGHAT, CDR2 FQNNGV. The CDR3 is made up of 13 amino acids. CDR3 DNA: TGTGCCAGCAGCCTTCGGACTCACCCGATTGAGTACTTC. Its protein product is CASSLRTHPIEYF.

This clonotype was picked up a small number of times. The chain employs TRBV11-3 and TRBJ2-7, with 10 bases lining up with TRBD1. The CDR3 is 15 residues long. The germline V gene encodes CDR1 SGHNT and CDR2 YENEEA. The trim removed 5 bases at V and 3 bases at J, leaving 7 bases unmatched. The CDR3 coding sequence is TGTGCCAGCAGCAGGACGGGACAGGGGTACTACGAGCAGTACTTC. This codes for CASSRTGQGYYEQYF. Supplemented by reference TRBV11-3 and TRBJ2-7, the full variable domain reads EAGVVQSPRYKIIEKKQPVAFWCNPISGHNTLYWYLQNLGQGPELLIRYENEEAVDDSQLPKDRFSAERLKGVDSTLKIQPAELGDSAVYLCASSRTGQGYYEQYFGPGTRLTVT.

CDR3 protein: CASSRGPPDTQYF. DNA of the CDR3: TGTGCCAGTAGTCGGGGGCCCCCAGATACGCAGTATTTT. The chain couples TRBV19 to TRBJ2-3; D tentatively reads TRBD1 or TRBD2 (6 bases each). V dropped 5 bases and J dropped 4 bases, with 10 bases sitting between them. CDR3 length: 13 amino acids. The V gene's germline CDR1 is LNHDA and CDR2 SQIVND (reference sequence).

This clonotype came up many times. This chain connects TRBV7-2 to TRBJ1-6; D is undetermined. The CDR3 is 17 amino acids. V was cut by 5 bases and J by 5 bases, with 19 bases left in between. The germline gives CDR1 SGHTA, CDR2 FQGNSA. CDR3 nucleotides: TGTGCCAGCAGCCTCCGGGCGGGTCGCGCTAATAATTCACCCCTCCACTTT. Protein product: CASSLRAGRANNSPLHF.

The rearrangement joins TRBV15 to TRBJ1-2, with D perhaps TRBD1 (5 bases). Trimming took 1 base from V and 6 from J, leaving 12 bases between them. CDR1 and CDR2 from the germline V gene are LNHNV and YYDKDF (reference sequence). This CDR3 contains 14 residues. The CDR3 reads CATSRVGRDHGYTF. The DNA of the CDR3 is TGTGCCACCAGCAGAGTTGGGAGGGACCATGGCTACACCTTC.

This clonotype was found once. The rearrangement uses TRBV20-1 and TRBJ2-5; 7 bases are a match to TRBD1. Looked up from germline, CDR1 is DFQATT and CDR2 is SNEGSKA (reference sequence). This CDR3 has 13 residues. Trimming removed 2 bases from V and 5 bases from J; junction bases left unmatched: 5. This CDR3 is CSARPTGTETQYF. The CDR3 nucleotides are TGCAGTGCTAGACCGACAGGGACGGAGACCCAGTACTTC.

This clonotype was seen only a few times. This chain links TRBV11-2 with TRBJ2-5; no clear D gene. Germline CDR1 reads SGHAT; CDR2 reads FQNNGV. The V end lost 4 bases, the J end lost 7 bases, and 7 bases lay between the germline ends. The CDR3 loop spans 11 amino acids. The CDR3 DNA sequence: TGTGCCAGCAGCTCCCGCGTGACCCAGTACTTC. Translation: CASSSRVTQYF. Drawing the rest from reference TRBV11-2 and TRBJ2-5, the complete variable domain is EAGVAQSPRYKIIEKRQSVAFWCNPISGHATLYWYQQILGQGPKLLIQFQNNGVVDDSQLPKDRFSAERLKGVDSTLKIQPAKLEDSAVYLCASSSRVTQYFGPGTRLLVL.

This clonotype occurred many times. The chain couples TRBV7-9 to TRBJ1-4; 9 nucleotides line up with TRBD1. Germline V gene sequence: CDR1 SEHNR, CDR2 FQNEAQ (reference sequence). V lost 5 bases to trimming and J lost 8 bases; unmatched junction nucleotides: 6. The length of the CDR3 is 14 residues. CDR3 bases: TGTGCCAGCAGCCCCGGGACAGGGCGCGAAAAACTGTTTTTT. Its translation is CASSPGTGREKLFF.

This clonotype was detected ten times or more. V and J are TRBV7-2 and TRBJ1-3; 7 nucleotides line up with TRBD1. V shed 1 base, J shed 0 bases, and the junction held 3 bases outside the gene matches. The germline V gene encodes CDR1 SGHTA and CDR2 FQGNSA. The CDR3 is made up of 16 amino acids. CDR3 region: CASSLGGDSSGNTIYF. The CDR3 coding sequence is TGTGCCAGCAGCTTAGGAGGGGACAGCTCTGGAAACACCATATATTTT. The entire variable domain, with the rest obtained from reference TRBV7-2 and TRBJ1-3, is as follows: GAGVSQSPSNKVTEKGKDVELRCDPISGHTALYWYRQSLGQGLEFLIYFQGNSAPDKSGLPSDRFSAERTGGSVSTLTIQRTQQEDSAVYLCASSLGGDSSGNTIYFGEGSWLTVV.

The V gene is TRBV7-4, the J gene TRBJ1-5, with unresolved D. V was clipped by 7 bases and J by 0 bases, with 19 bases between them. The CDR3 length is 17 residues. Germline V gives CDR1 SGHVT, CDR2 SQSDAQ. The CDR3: CASIYRAPPDSNQPQHF. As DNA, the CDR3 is TGTGCCAGCATCTACCGGGCCCCTCCGGATAGCAATCAGCCCCAGCATTTT. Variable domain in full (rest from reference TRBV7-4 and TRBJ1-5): GAGVSQSPRYKVAKRGRDVALRCDSISGHVTLYWYRQTLGQGSEVLTYSQSDAQRDKSGRPSGRFSAERPERSVSTLKIQRTEQGDSAVYLCASIYRAPPDSNQPQHFGDGTRLSIL.

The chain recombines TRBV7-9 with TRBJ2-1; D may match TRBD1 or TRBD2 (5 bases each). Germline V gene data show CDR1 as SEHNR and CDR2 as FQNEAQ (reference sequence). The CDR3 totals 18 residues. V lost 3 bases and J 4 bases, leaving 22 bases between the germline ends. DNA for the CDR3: TGTGCCAGCAGCTTTCCTCCACTGGGACGGAGTACTTACAATGAGCAGTTCTTC. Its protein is CASSFPPLGRSTYNEQFF.

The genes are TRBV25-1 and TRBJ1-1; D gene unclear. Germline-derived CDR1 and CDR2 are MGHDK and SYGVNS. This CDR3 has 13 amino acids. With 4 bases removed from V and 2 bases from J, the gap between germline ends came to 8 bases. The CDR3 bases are TGTGCCAGCAGTGTCGGCAGCAACACTGAAGCTTTCTTT. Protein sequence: CASSVGSNTEAFF.

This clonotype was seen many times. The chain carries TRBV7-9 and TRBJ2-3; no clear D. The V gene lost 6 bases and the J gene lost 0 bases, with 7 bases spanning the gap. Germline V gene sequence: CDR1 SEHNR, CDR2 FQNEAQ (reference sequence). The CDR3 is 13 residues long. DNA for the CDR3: TGTGCCAGCAGAGTAAAGAGCACAGATACGCAGTATTTT. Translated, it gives CASRVKSTDTQYF.

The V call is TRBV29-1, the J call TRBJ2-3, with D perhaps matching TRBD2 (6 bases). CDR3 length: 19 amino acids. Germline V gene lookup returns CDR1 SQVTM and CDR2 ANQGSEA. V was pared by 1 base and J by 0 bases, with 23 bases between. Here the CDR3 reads CSVEVGLGGAIPSTDTQYF. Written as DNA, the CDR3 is TGCAGCGTTGAAGTGGGGTTGGGGGGAGCTATCCCTAGCACAGATACGCAGTATTTT.

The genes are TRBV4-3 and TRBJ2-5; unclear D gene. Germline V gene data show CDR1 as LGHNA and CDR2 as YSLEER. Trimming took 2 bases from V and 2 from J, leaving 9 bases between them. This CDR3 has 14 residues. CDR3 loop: CASSQPGLQETQYF. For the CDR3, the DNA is TGCGCCAGCAGCCAACCGGGCCTACAAGAGACCCAGTACTTC.

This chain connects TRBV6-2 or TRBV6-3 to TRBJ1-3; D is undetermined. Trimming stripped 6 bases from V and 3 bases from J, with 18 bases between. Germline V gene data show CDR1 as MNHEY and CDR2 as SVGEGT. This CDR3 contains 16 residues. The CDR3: CASSRYRTDIGNTIYF. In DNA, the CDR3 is TGTGCCAGCAGCCGGTACCGGACGGATATTGGAAACACCATATATTTT.

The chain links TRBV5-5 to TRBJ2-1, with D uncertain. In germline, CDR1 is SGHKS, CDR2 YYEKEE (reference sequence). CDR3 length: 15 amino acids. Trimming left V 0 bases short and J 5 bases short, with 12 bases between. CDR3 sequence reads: CASSLGSQRHNEQFF. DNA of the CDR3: TGTGCCAGCAGCTTGGGGTCACAGCGCCACAATGAGCAGTTCTTC. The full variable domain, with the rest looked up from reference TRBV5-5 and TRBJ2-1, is DAGVTQSPTHLIKTRGQQVTLRCSPISGHKSVSWYQQVLGQGPQFIFQYYEKEERGRGNFPDRFSARQFPNYSSELNVNALLLGDSALYLCASSLGSQRHNEQFFGPGTRLTVL.

The chain's CDR3 is CASSLSAATNEKLFF. The CDR3 DNA sequence: TGTGCCAGCAGTTTATCGGCCGCAACTAATGAAAAACTGTTTTTT. V gene TRBV28 combines with J gene TRBJ1-4, with D unresolved. This CDR3 region has 15 residues. V gave up 1 base and J gave up 0 bases, with 6 bases separating them. Germline CDR1 reads MDHEN; CDR2 reads SYDVKM. Full variable domain (outside the CDR3, taken from reference TRBV28 and TRBJ1-4): DVKVTQSSRYLVKRTGEKVFLECVQDMDHENMFWYRQDPGLGLRLIYFSYDVKMKEKGDIPEGYSVSREKKERFSLILESASTNQTSMYLCASSLSAATNEKLFFGSGTQLSVL.

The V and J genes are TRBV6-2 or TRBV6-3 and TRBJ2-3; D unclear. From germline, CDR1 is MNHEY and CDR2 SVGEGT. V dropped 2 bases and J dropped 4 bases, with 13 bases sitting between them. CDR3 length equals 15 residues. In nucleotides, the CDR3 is TGTGCCAGCAGTTACGCTTCCCTTGGGGCAGATACGCAGTATTTT. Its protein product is CASSYASLGADTQYF.

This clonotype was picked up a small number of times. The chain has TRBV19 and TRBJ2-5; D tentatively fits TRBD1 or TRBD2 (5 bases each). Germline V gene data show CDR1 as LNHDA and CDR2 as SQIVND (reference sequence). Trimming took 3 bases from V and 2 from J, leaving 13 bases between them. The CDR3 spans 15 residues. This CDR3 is CASSITGTPQETQYF. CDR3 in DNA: TGTGCCAGTAGTATTACGGGGACCCCGCAAGAGACCCAGTACTTC.

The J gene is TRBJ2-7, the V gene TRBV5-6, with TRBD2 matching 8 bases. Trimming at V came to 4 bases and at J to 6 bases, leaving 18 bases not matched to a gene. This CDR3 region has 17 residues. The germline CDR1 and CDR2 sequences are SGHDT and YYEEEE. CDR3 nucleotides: TGTGCCAGCAGCATATTCTCAGGGGCCGGGAGGGCCCTCGAGCAGTACGTC. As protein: CASSIFSGAGRALEQYV.

The CDR3 DNA follows: TGTGCCAGCAGCGGACCGGGACTAGCGGGAGAGAGCGATGAGCAGTTCTTC. Translated, it gives CASSGPGLAGESDEQFF. The J gene is TRBJ2-1, the V gene TRBV7-2, with TRBD2 identical over 14 bases. J was trimmed by 8 bases and V by 5 bases; bases with no gene match: 11. Germline lookup yields CDR1 SGHTA and CDR2 FQGNSA. The CDR3 covers 17 residues.

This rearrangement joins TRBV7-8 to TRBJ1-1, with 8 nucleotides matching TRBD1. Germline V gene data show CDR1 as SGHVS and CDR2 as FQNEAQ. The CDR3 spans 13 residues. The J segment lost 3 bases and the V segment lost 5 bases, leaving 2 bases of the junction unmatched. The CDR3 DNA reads TGTGCCAGCAGCGCGACAGGGGACACTGAAGCTTTCTTT. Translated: CASSATGDTEAFF.

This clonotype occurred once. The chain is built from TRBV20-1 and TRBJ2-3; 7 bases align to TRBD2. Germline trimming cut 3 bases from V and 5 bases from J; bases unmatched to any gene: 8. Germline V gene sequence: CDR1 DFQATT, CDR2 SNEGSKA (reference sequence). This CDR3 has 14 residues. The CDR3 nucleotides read TGCAGTGCTAGTAGGCGGGAGCGGGGAGATACGCAGTATTTT. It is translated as CSASRRERGDTQYF.

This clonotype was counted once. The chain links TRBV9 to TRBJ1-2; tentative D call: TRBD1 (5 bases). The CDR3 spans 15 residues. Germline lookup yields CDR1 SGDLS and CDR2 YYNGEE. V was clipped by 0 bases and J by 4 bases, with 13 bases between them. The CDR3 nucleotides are TGTGCCAGCAGCGTAGATGGAGGGGACGGCTATGGCTACACCTTC. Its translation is CASSVDGGDGYGYTF.

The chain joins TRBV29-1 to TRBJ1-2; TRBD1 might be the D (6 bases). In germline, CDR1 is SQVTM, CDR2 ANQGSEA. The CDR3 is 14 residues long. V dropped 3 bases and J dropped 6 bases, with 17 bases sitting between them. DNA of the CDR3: TGCAGCGTTGATTCTGTATGGGGGGCTGATGGCTACACCTTC. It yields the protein CSVDSVWGADGYTF.